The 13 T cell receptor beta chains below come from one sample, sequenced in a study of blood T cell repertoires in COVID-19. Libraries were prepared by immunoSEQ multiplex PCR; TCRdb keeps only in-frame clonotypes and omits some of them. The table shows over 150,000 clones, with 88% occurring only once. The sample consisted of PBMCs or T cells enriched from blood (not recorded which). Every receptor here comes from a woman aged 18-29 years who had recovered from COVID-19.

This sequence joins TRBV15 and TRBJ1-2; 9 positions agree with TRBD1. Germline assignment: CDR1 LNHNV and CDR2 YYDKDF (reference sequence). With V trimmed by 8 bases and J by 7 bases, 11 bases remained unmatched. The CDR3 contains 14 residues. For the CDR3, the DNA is TGTGCCACCTCCGCCGGGACAGGGAATCGTGGCTACACCTTC. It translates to CATSAGTGNRGYTF.

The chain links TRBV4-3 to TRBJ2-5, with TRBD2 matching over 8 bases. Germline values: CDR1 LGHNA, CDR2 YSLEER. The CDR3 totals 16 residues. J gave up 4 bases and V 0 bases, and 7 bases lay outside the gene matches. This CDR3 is CASSQDREGGLETQYF. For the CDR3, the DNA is TGCGCCAGCAGCCAAGATCGGGAGGGGGGACTAGAGACCCAGTACTTC.

CDR3: CATSGGSPAPQETQYF. CDR3 DNA sequence: TGTGCCACCAGTGGTGGCAGTCCCGCCCCACAAGAGACCCAGTACTTC. The chain uses TRBV24-1 and TRBJ2-5; D not certain. CDR1 is KGHDR and CDR2 is SFDVKD in the germline V gene. V was pared by 5 bases and J by 2 bases, with 17 bases between. The length of the CDR3 is 16 residues.

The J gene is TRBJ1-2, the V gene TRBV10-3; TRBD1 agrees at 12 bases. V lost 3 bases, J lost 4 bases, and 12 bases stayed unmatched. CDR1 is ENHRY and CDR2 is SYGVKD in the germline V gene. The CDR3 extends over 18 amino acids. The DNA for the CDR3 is TGTGCCATCAGTGAAGAGGAGGGACAGGGGGCGCCCGGCTATGGCTACACCTTC. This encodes CAISEEEGQGAPGYGYTF.

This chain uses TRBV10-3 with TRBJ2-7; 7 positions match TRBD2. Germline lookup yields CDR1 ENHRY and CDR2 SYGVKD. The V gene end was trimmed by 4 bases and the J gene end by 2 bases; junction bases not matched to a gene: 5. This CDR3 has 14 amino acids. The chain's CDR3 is CAISGLAATYEQYF. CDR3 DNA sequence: TGTGCCATCAGTGGTCTAGCGGCCACCTACGAGCAGTACTTC.

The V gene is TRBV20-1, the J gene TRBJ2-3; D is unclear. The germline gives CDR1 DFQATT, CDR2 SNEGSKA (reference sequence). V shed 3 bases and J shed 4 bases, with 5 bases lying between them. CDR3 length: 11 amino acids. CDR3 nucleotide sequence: TGCAGTGCTAGCTCCCCAGATACGCAGTATTTT. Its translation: CSASSPDTQYF.

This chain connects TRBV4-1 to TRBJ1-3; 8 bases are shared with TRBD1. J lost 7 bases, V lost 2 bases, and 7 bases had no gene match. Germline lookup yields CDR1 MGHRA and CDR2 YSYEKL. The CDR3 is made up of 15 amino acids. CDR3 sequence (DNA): TGCGCCAGCAGCCAAACCGGGACAGGAGGCAACACCATATATTTT. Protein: CASSQTGTGGNTIYF.

The CDR3 nucleotides are TGTGCCAGCAGCTTAGGGAGTGTGGGTTCACCCCTCCACTTT. Amino acid sequence: CASSLGSVGSPLHF. The genes are TRBV5-4 and TRBJ1-6; D is unclear. This CDR3 comprises 14 residues. CDR1 is SGHNT and CDR2 is YYREEE in the germline V gene (reference sequence). V was cut by 2 bases and J by 9 bases, with 12 bases left in between.

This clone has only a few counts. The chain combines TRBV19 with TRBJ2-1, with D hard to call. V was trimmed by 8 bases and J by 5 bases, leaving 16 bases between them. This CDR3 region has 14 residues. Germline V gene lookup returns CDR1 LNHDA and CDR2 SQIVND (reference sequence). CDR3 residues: CASQSVAADNEQFF. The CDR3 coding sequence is TGTGCCAGTCAGTCGGTGGCGGCCGACAATGAGCAGTTCTTC.

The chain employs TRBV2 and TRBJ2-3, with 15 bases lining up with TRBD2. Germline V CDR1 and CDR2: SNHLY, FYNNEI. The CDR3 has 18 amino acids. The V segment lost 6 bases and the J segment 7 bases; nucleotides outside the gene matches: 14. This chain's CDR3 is CASRGGTSGGHQVNTQYF. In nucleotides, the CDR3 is TGTGCCAGCAGGGGAGGGACTAGCGGGGGGCACCAAGTTAATACGCAGTATTTT. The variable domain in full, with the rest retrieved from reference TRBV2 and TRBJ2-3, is EPEVTQTPSHQVTQMGQEVILRCVPISNHLYFYWYRQILGQKVEFLVSFYNNEISEKSEIFDDQFSVERPDGSNFTLKIRSTKLEDSAMYFCASRGGTSGGHQVNTQYFGPGTRLTVL.

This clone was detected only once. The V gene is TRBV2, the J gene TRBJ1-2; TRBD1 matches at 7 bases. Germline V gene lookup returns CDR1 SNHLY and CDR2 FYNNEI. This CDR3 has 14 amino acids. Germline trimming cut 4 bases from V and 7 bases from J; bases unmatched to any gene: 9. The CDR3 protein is CASSAWDSSGGYTF. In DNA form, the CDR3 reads TGTGCCAGCAGTGCCTGGGACAGCTCTGGTGGCTACACCTTC. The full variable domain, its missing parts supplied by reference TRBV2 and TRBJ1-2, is EPEVTQTPSHQVTQMGQEVILRCVPISNHLYFYWYRQILGQKVEFLVSFYNNEISEKSEIFDDQFSVERPDGSNFTLKIRSTKLEDSAMYFCASSAWDSSGGYTFGSGTRLTVV.

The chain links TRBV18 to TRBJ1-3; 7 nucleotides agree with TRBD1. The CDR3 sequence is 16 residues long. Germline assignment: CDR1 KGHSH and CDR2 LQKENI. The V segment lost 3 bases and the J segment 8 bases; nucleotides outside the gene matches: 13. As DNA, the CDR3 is TGTGCCAGCTCACCGCCGAGACAGGGACGATGGGACACCATATATTTT. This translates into CASSPPRQGRWDTIYF.

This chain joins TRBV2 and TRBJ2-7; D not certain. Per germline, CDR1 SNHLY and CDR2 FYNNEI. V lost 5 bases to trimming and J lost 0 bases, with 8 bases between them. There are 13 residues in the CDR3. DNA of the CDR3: TGTGCCAGCAGTCCCACTCGCTCCTACGAGCAGTACTTC. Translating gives CASSPTRSYEQYF.